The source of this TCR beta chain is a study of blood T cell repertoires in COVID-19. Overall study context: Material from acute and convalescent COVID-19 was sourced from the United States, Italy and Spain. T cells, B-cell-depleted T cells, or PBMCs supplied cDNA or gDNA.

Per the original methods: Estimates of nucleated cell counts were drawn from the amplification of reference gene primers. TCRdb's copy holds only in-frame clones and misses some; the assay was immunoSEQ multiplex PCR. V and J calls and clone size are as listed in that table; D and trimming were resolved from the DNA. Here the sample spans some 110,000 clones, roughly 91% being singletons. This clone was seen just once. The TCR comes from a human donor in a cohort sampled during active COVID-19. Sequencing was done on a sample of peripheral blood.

The CDR3 sequence: CASSLGAGNPNSPLHF. As DNA, the CDR3 is TGTGCCAGCAGCTTAGGTGCAGGGAACCCTAATTCACCCCTCCACTTT. The V and J genes are TRBV7-2 and TRBJ1-6, with a weak D call TRBD1 (5 bases). The CDR3 sequence is 16 residues long. With 1 base removed from V and 6 bases from J, the gap between germline ends came to 13 bases. Germline lookup yields CDR1 SGHTA and CDR2 FQGNSA. The entire variable domain, with the rest obtained from reference TRBV7-2 and TRBJ1-6, is as follows: GAGVSQSPSNKVTEKGKDVELRCDPISGHTALYWYRQSLGQGLEFLIYFQGNSAPDKSGLPSDRFSAERTGGSVSTLTIQRTQQEDSAVYLCASSLGAGNPNSPLHFGNGTRLTVT.